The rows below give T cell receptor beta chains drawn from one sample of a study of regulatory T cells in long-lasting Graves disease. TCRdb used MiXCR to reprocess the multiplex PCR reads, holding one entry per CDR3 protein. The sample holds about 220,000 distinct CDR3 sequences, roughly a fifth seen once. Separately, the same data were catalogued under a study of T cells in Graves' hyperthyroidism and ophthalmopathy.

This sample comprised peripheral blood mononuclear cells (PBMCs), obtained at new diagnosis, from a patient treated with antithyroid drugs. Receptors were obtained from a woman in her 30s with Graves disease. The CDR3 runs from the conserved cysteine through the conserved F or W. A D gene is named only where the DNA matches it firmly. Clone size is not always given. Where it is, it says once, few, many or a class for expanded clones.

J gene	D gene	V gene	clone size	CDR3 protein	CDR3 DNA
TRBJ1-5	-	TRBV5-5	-	CASSLSYRGARAGNQPQHF	TGTGCCAGCAGCTTGTCTTACCGGGGGGCTCGGGCCGGCAATCAGCCCCAGCATTTT
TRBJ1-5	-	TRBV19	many	CASTRSDGLSQPQHF	TGTGCCAGTACTCGAAGCGACGGCCTCAGTCAGCCCCAGCATTTT
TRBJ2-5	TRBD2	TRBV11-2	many	CASSLDPTSGRKTQYF	TGTGCCAGCAGCTTAGATCCCACTAGCGGGAGAAAGACCCAGTACTTC
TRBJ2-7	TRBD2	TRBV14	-	CASSQLGTTGEQYF	TGTGCCAGCAGCCAGTTAGGGACTACGGGAGAGCAGTACTTC
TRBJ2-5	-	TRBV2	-	CASTAQNQETQYF	TGTGCCAGCACCGCACAGAACCAAGAGACCCAGTACTTC
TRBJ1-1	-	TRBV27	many	CASSHDPDRMNTEAFF	TGTGCCAGCAGTCACGACCCGGACAGAATGAACACTGAAGCTTTCTTT
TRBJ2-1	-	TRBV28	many	CASMTLRGSYNEQFF	TGTGCCAGCATGACCCTCAGGGGTTCGTACAATGAGCAGTTCTTC
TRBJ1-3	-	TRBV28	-	CASSFGGAYSGNTIYF	TGTGCCAGCAGTTTCGGAGGGGCTTACTCTGGAAACACCATATATTTT
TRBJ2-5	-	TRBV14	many	CASSFRVTQETQYF	TGTGCCAGCAGTTTCAGGGTAACCCAAGAGACCCAGTACTTC
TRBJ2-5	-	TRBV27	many	CASSSGGLTKETQYF	TGTGCCAGCAGTTCCGGGGGGCTGACCAAAGAGACCCAGTACTTC
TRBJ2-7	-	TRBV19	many	CASRNHRDGPYEQYF	TGTGCCAGTAGAAACCACAGGGATGGGCCCTACGAGCAGTACTTC
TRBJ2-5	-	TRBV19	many	CASSISPRSETQYF	TGTGCCAGTAGTATCAGCCCGAGATCGGAGACCCAGTACTTC
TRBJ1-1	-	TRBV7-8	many	CASSLALNTEAFF	TGTGCCAGCAGCTTAGCACTAAACACTGAAGCTTTCTTT
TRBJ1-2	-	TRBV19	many	CASSPYTGSGGYTF	TGTGCCAGTAGTCCTTATACAGGGTCGGGCGGCTACACCTTC
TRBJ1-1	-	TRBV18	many	CASSPGVQEAFF	TGTGCCAGCTCACCGGGGGTACAAGAAGCTTTCTTT
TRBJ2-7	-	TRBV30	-	CAWKNAKPPYEQYF	TGTGCCTGGAAAAACGCGAAACCCCCCTACGAGCAGTACTTC
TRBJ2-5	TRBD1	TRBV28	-	CASRLPGTGGSRETQYF	TGTGCCAGCAGGCTCCCCGGGACAGGGGGCTCAAGAGAGACCCAGTACTTC
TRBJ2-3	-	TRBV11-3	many	CASSGNRFNTDTQYF	TGTGCCAGCAGCGGGAACAGATTTAACACAGATACGCAGTATTTT
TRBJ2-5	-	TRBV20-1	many	CSARWGQETQYF	TGCAGTGCTCGGTGGGGGCAAGAGACCCAGTACTTC
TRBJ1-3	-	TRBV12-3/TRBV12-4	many	CASSTGQTFSGNTIYF	TGTGCCAGCAGCACAGGACAGACATTCTCTGGAAACACCATATATTTT
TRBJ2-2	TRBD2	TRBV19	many	CASSHLRAGGRTGELFF	TGTGCCAGTAGCCATCTACGAGCGGGAGGAAGGACCGGGGAGCTGTTTTTT
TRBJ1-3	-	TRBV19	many	CASTPTASSGNTIYF	TGTGCCAGTACCCCGACAGCCAGCTCTGGAAACACCATATATTTT
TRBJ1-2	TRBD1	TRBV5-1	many	CASNQSPDRDYGYTF	TGCGCCAGCAACCAATCCCCGGACAGGGACTATGGCTACACCTTC
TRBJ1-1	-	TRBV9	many	CASSEGTGILSEAFF	TGTGCCAGCAGCGAGGGAACAGGTATTCTCAGTGAAGCTTTCTTT
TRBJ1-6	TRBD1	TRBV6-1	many	CASSHPDRGSSSHSPLHF	TGTGCCAGCAGTCACCCTGACAGGGGATCATCCTCGCATTCACCCCTCCACTTT
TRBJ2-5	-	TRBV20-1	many	CSARRGIWGETQYF	TGCAGTGCTAGGAGAGGGATCTGGGGAGAGACCCAGTACTTC
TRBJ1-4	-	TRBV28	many	CASRPPTGKLFF	TGTGCCAGCAGACCCCCGACCGGGAAACTGTTTTTT
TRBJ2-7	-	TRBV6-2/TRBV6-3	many	CASSYSTAPHEQYF	TGTGCCAGCAGTTACTCCACTGCCCCCCACGAGCAGTACTTC
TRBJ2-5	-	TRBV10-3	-	CAISVGERETQYF	TGTGCCATCAGTGTAGGGGAGCGGGAGACCCAGTACTTC
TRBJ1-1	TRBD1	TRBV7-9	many	CASSHPQTGVFTEAFF	TGTGCCAGCAGCCACCCTCAGACAGGGGTTTTCACTGAAGCTTTCTTT
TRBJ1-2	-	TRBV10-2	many	CASSDPGDYGYTF	TGCGCCAGCAGTGACCCGGGCGACTATGGCTACACCTTC
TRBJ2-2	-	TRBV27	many	CASSLLAPRGVWAGELFF	TGTGCCAGCAGTCTCCTCGCTCCTAGGGGAGTTTGGGCCGGGGAGCTGTTTTTT
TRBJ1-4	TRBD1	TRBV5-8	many	CASSFGQGSEKLFF	TGTGCCAGCAGCTTCGGACAGGGAAGTGAAAAACTGTTTTTT
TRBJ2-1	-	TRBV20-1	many	CSADRVGGPDEQFF	TGCAGTGCCGACAGGGTGGGGGGACCCGATGAGCAGTTCTTC
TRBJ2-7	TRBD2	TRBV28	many	CASSLRLAGAYEQYF	TGTGCCAGCAGTTTGAGGCTAGCGGGAGCCTACGAGCAGTACTTC
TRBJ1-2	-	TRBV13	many	CASSLGGRENYGYTF	TGTGCCAGCAGCTTAGGCGGACGGGAGAACTATGGCTACACCTTC
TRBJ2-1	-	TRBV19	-	CASSRPRERGNNEQFF	TGTGCCAGTAGTCGCCCACGGGAGCGCGGCAACAATGAGCAGTTCTTC
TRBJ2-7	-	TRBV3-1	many	CASSDTGTSREQYF	TGTGCCAGCAGCGATACCGGGACCTCCCGCGAGCAGTACTTC
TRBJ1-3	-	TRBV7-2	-	CASSSQRLADGGNTIYF	TGTGCCAGCAGCTCCCAACGGCTGGCCGATGGCGGAAACACCATATATTTT
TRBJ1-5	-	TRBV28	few	CASSLMGASNQPQHF	TGTGCCAGCAGTTTGATGGGGGCTAGCAATCAGCCCCAGCATTTT
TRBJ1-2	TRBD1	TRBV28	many	CASSSRIRTGTKGYTF	TGTGCCAGCAGTTCTCGAATAAGGACAGGGACCAAAGGCTACACCTTC
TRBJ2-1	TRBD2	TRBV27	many	CASSPQAGGNEQFF	TGTGCCAGCAGCCCCCAAGCGGGAGGTAATGAGCAGTTCTTC
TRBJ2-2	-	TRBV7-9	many	CASRSGTPNTGELFF	TGTGCCAGCCGTTCCGGGACTCCGAACACCGGGGAGCTGTTTTTT
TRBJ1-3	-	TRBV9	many	CASSVQGNTIYF	TGTGCCAGCAGCGTACAAGGAAACACCATATATTTT
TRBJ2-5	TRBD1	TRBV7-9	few	CASSSPGTGGVQYF	TGTGCCAGCAGTTCACCCGGGACAGGCGGCGTCCAGTACTTC
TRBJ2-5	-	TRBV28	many	CASSPRTDSAGTQYF	TGTGCCAGCAGTCCTCGGACCGACTCGGCAGGGACCCAGTACTTC
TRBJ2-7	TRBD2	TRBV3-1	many	CASSQQSGGPSYEQYF	TGTGCCAGCAGCCAGCAGAGCGGGGGGCCCTCCTACGAGCAGTACTTC
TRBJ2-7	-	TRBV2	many	CASRGLLDEQYF	TGTGCCAGCAGGGGACTCCTCGACGAGCAGTACTTC
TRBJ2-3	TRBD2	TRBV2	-	CASHLAGGSDTQYF	TGTGCCAGCCATTTAGCGGGAGGGTCAGATACGCAGTATTTT
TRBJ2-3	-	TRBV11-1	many	CASSWGPSRTDTQYF	TGTGCCAGCAGCTGGGGACCCTCAAGGACAGATACGCAGTATTTT
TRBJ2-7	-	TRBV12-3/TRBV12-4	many	CASSRSGGHEQYF	TGTGCCAGCAGCCGATCAGGGGGGCACGAGCAGTACTTC
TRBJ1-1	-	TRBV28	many	CASSPLRTVNTEAFF	TGTGCCAGCAGTCCTCTACGGACGGTGAACACTGAAGCTTTCTTT
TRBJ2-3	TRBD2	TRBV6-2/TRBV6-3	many	CASSEIAGGTDTQYF	TGTGCCAGCAGTGAAATAGCGGGGGGAACAGATACGCAGTATTTT
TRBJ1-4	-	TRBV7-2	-	CASSLGAYNEKLFF	TGTGCCAGCAGCCTCGGGGCCTATAATGAAAAACTGTTTTTT
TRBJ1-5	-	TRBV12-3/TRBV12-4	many	CASSSKPGSNQPQHF	TGTGCCAGCAGTTCCAAGCCGGGGAGCAATCAGCCCCAGCATTTT
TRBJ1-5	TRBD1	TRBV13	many	CASSLAGGSQPQHF	TGTGCCAGCAGCTTAGCAGGGGGCAGTCAGCCCCAGCATTTT
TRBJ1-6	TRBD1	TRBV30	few	CAWNTGQGAWRPLHF	TGTGCCTGGAATACGGGACAGGGGGCGTGGAGGCCCCTCCACTTT
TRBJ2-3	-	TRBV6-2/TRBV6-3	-	CASNVGFSESTQYF	TGTGCCAGCAACGTGGGATTCTCAGAGAGTACGCAGTATTTT
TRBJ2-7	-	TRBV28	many	CASSLLGGDQQQYF	TGTGCCAGCAGTTTATTAGGGGGGGATCAGCAGCAGTACTTC
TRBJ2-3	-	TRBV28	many	CASSPRTSSSTDTQYF	TGTGCCAGCAGTCCGCGGACTTCCAGTAGCACAGATACGCAGTATTTT